This T cell receptor (beta chain) was identified in a study of STAT5B mutations in CD4+ large granular lymphocyte leukemia. Study conclusions and caveats: Main leukemic clonotypes were patient-specific, but approximately 27% appeared at low frequency elsewhere.

Some clones are missing from TCRdb's copy, which holds only in-frame ones; the method was immunoSEQ multiplex PCR. The table lists tens of thousands of clones, under 80% of them singletons, with 2.5% to 3.5% in the top ten. Regarding this clone: Its antigen is not identified.

The sample taken for sequencing was CD4+ T cells from blood buffy coats. This receptor was taken from a human donor in good health.

For the CDR3, the DNA is TGTGCCAGCAGTCCAACTAGACTAGTCACGGAGACCCAGTACTTC. This gives the protein CASSPTRLVTETQYF. V is TRBV27 and J is TRBJ2-5, with D tentatively TRBD2 (6 bases). The CDR3 is 15 residues long. Trimming removed 5 bases from V and 5 bases from J, with 18 bases in between. Germline assignment: CDR1 MNHEY and CDR2 SMNVEV (reference sequence).